This is a list of T cell receptor beta chains from one sample in a study of CXCR3-negative and CXCR3-positive naive CD8 T cells. TCRdb derives one entry per CDR3 protein from the 5' RACE reads, leaving out DNA. This specimen shows 70,000 to 95,000 distinct CDR3 sequences; the ten leading clones hold 1.5% to 2%. Sequences were obtained from naive CXCR3- CD8+ T cells from blood. Source of these receptors: a human donor in good health. Some clones in this sample may be carry-over from other donors' samples. The CDR3 runs from the conserved cysteine through the conserved F or W. Where a row states a size, it is once, few, many or the class of an expanded clone; other rows omit it.

CDR3 length | J gene | clone size | V gene | CDR3 protein
15 | TRBJ1-1 | . | TRBV4-3 | CASSLGRGGYTEAFF
14 | TRBJ2-2 | . | TRBV29-1 | CSVEVGGNTGELFF
13 | TRBJ2-2 | . | TRBV12-3/TRBV12-4 | CASLTTGTGELFF
12 | TRBJ1-1 | . | TRBV6-6 | CASSYGLTEAFF
15 | TRBJ2-3 | . | TRBV14 | CASSDGTASTDTQYF
11 | TRBJ2-3 | . | TRBV7-3 | CASSNTDTQYF
16 | TRBJ2-7 | . | TRBV9 | CASSVDSGTGFYEQYF
15 | TRBJ2-5 | medium-sized | TRBV11-3 | CASSFSAAIQETQYF
12 | TRBJ2-7 | . | TRBV29-1 | CSVGTGGFEQYF
16 | TRBJ2-2 | . | TRBV3-1 | CASSHLAGSITGELFF
13 | TRBJ1-2 | . | TRBV29-1 | CSVEFGGGYGYTF
14 | TRBJ1-4 | . | TRBV7-2 | CASSLRVASGKLFF
14 | TRBJ2-1 | . | TRBV7-9 | CASSLAMTYNEQFF
12 | TRBJ1-1 | . | TRBV12-3/TRBV12-4 | CASSLGSAEAFF
15 | TRBJ2-7 | . | TRBV29-1 | CSVEVLDRSSYEQYF
14 | TRBJ2-2 | . | TRBV27 | CASSPLESTGELFF
18 | TRBJ2-2 | . | TRBV7-8 | CASSPRGQGALDTGELFF
13 | TRBJ2-5 | . | TRBV27 | CASSYLAEETQYF
15 | TRBJ2-1 | medium-sized | TRBV4-2 | CASSRTSGGANEQFF
13 | TRBJ2-1 | . | TRBV29-1 | CSSRDRLIGEQFF
11 | TRBJ1-2 | . | TRBV29-1 | CSGGQGNGYTF
15 | TRBJ2-7 | . | TRBV15 | CATSRDLGGTYEQYF
13 | TRBJ2-2 | . | TRBV5-1 | CASSPYNTGELFF
16 | TRBJ2-1 | . | TRBV2 | CASSDPGHDSLNEQLF
17 | TRBJ2-1 | . | TRBV28 | CASSSLTSGRGLDEQFF
15 | TRBJ2-1 | . | TRBV25-1 | CASSEYAGTHNEQFF
14 | TRBJ2-1 | . | TRBV6-2/TRBV6-3 | CASGVALSYNEQFF
15 | TRBJ2-5 | . | TRBV7-2 | CASSLGAGVGETQYF
17 | TRBJ2-4 | . | TRBV6-2/TRBV6-3 | CASNKKTSGGALDIQYF
14 | TRBJ2-7 | . | TRBV5-1 | CASSLDRDLPEQYF
18 | TRBJ2-5 | . | TRBV7-8 | CASSSPGLAPLFQETQYF
12 | TRBJ1-1 | . | TRBV7-9 | CASSLLNTEAFF
12 | TRBJ1-4 | . | TRBV5-6 | CASSLAGEKLFF
20 | TRBJ2-2 | . | TRBV12-3/TRBV12-4 | CASNVSPSLAGVGNTGELFF
14 | TRBJ2-7 | . | TRBV7-9 | CASSSTGPTYEQYF
14 | TRBJ2-7 | . | TRBV7-2 | CASSATGNSSEQYF
13 | TRBJ1-1 | . | TRBV7-2 | CASTTTGGTEAFF
14 | TRBJ2-3 | . | TRBV4-3 | CASSSGGFTDTQYF
14 | TRBJ2-1 | . | TRBV12-5 | CASGLGDYYNEQFF
15 | TRBJ2-1 | . | TRBV5-5 | CASSLTGGVYNEQFF
16 | TRBJ2-2 | . | TRBV7-7 | CASSFLAGGGTGELFF
13 | TRBJ1-1 | . | TRBV29-1 | CSVEDPMGTEAFF
13 | TRBJ2-7 | . | TRBV4-1 | CASSQEVTYEQYF